This entry describes one T cell receptor beta chain. Germline CDR1 is ENHRY and CDR2 is SYGVKD. The CDR3 sequence is 16 residues long. The V and J ends lost 2 bases and 2 bases, in that order; junction bases with no gene match: 4. These data come from a study of cytomegalovirus exposure and HLA in healthy donors. Vbeta (60) and Jbeta (13) primers were used in the PCR. Some clones are missing from TCRdb's copy, which holds only in-frame ones; the method was immunoSEQ multiplex PCR. In the table there are 140,000 to 150,000 clones, approximately 82% of which are singletons. This TCR came from an older woman in good health and CMV-seropositive. Sequenced: PBMCs. The V and J genes are TRBV10-3 and TRBJ2-1, with 9 bases that match TRBD2. The CDR3 here is CAISEAGGPPYNEQFF. CDR3 nucleotide sequence: TGTGCCATCAGTGAGGCGGGAGGGCCCCCCTACAATGAGCAGTTCTTC.